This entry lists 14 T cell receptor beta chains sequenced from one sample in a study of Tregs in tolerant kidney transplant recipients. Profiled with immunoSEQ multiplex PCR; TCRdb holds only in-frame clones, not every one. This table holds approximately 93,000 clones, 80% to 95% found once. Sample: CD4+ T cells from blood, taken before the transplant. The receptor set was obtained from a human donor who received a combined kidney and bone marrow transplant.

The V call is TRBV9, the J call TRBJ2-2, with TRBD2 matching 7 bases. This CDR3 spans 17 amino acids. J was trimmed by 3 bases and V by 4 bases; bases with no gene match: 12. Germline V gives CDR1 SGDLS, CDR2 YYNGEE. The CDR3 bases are TGTGCCAGCAGCCCCCGGGGAGGGAGGGCCGACACCGGGGAGCTGTTTTTT. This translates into CASSPRGGRADTGELFF.

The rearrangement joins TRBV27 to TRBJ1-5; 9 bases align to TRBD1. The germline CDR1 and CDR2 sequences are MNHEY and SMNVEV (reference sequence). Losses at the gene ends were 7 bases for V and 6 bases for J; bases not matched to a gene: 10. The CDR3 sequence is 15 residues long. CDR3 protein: CASTQQGAKGQPQHF. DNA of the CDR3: TGTGCCAGCACCCAACAGGGGGCTAAGGGTCAGCCCCAGCATTTT.

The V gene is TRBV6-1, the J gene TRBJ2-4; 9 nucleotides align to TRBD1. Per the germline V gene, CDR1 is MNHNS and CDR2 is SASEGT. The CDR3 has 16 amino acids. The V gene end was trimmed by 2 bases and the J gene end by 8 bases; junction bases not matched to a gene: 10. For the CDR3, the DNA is TGTGCCAGCAGTGAATTTCACAGGGGGCCTCTGTACATTCAGTACTTC. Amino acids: CASSEFHRGPLYIQYF.

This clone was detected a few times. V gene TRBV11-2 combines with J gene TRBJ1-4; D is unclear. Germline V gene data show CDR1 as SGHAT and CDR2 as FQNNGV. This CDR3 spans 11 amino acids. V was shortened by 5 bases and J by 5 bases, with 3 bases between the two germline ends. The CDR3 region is CASSTNEKLFF. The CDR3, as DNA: TGTGCCAGCAGCACAAATGAAAAACTGTTTTTT.

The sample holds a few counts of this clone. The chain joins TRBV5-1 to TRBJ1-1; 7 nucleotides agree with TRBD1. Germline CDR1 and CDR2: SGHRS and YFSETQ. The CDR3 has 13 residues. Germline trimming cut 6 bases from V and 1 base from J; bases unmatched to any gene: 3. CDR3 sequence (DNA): TGCGCCAGCAAGGGGGCAAGGAACACTGAAGCTTTCTTT. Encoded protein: CASKGARNTEAFF.

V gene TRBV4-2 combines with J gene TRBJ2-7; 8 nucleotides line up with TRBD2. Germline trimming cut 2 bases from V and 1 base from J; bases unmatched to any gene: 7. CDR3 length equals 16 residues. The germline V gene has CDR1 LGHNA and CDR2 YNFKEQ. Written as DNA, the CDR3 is TGTGCCAGCAGCCAACCCCCCGGGGGGGCTTCCTACGAGCAGTACTTC. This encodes CASSQPPGGASYEQYF.

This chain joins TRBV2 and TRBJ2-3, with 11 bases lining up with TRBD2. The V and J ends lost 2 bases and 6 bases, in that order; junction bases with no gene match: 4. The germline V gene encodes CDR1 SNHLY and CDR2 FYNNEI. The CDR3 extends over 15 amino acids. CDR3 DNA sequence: TGTGCCAGCAGTGAACTAGCGGGGGGTCGGGATACGCAGTATTTT. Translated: CASSELAGGRDTQYF. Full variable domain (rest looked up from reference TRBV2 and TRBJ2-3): EPEVTQTPSHQVTQMGQEVILRCVPISNHLYFYWYRQILGQKVEFLVSFYNNEISEKSEIFDDQFSVERPDGSNFTLKIRSTKLEDSAMYFCASSELAGGRDTQYFGPGTRLTVL.

CDR3 nucleotide sequence: TGTGCCAGCAGCCGAGGAAGAACTAGCGGGGGAAGTAGGAATGAGCAGTTCTTC. Its protein product is CASSRGRTSGGSRNEQFF. This chain joins TRBV7-8 and TRBJ2-1; 11 bases are shared with TRBD2. V shed 5 bases, J shed 7 bases, and the junction held 16 bases outside the gene matches. CDR3 length: 18 amino acids. Germline CDR1 is SGHVS and CDR2 is FQNEAQ.

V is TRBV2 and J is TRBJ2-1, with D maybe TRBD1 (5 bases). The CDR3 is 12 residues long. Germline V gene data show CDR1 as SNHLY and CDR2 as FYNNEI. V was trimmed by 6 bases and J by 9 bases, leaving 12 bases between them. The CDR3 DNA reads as TGTGCCAGCAGCGACCTAGGGGTTGAGCAGTTCTTC. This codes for CASSDLGVEQFF.

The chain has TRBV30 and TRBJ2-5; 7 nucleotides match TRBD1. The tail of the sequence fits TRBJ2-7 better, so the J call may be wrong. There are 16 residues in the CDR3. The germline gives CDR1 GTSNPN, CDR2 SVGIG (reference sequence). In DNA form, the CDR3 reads TGTGCCTGGAGTTATATCAACCGGGACAGAGCCTACGAGCAGTACTTC. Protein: CAWSYINRDRAYEQYF.

The CDR3 DNA reads TGTGCCAGCAGCTCCCCTGAGTTTTTCTACGAGCAGTACTTC. This translates into CASSSPEFFYEQYF. The V and J genes are TRBV13 and TRBJ2-5, with D unclear. TRBJ2-7 matches the DNA end more closely, so the J call is doubtful. The CDR3 spans 14 residues. The germline gives CDR1 PRHDT, CDR2 FYEKMQ (reference sequence).

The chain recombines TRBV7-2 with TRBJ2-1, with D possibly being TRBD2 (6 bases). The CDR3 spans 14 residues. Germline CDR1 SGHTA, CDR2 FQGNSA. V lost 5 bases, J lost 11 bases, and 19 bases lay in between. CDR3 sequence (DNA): TGTGCCAGCAGCACCAGGGACTCAGAAACACAGCAGTTCTTC. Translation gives CASSTRDSETQQFF.

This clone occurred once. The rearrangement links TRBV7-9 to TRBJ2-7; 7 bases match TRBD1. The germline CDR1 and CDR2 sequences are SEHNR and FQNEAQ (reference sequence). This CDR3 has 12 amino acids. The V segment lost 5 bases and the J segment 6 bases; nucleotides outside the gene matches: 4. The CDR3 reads CASSRQGFEQYF. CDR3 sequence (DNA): TGTGCCAGCAGCCGACAGGGTTTCGAGCAGTACTTC.

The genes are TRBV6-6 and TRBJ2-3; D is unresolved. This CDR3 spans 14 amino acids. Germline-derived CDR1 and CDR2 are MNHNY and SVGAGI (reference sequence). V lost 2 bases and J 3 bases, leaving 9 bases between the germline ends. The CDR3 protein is CASSYGQTTDTQYF. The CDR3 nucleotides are TGTGCCAGCAGTTACGGGCAGACGACAGATACGCAGTATTTT.